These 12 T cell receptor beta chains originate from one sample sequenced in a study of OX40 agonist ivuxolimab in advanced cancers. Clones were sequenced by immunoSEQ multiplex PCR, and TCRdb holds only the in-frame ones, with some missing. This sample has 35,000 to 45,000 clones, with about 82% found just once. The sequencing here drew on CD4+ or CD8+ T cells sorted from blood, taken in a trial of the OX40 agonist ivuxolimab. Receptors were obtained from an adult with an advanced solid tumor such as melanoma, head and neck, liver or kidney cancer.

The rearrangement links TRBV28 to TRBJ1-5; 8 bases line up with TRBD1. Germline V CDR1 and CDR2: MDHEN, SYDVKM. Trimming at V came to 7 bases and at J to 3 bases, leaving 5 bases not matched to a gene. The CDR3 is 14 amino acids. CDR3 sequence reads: CASKTGGINQPQHF. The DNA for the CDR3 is TGTGCCAGCAAAACAGGGGGGATCAATCAGCCCCAGCATTTT.

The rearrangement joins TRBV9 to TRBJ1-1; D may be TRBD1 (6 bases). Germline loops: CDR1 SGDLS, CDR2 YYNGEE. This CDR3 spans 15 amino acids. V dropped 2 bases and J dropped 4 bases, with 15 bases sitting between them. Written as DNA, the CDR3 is TGTGCCAGCAGCGTGAGACAGGAAAGGGCCACTGAAGCTTTCTTT. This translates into CASSVRQERATEAFF.

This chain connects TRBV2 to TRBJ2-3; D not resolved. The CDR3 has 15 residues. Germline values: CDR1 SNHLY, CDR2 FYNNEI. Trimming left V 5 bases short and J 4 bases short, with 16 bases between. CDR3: CASSPGPNAADTQYF. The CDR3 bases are TGTGCCAGCAGTCCCGGGCCAAACGCGGCAGATACGCAGTATTTT.

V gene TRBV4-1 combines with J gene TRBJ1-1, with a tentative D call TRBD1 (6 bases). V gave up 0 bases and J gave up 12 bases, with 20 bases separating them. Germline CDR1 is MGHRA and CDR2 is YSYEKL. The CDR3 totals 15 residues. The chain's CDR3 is CASSQDTSRDKHPFF. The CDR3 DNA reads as TGCGCCAGCAGCCAAGATACCTCCCGGGACAAACATCCTTTCTTT.

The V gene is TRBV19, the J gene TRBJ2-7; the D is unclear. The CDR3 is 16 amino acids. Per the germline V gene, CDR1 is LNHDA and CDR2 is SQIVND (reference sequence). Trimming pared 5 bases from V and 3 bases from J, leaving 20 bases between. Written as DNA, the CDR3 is TGTGCCAGTAGTGCTGAGACCCGTCTAGGGCTCTACGAGCAGTACGTC. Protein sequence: CASSAETRLGLYEQYV.

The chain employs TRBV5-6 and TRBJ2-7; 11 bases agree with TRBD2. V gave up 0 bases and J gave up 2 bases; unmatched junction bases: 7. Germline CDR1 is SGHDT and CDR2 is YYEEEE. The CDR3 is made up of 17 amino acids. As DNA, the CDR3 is TGTGCCAGCAGCTTGGGGGTCACTAGCGGGGGTCCCTACGAGCAGTACGTC. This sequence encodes CASSLGVTSGGPYEQYV.

The CDR3 sequence: CASSQDPSTRTTQYF. The CDR3 nucleotides read TGCGCCAGCAGCCAAGATCCATCAACTCGAACCACCCAGTACTTC. The chain couples TRBV4-1 to TRBJ2-5; no firm D call. This CDR3 has 15 residues. V was trimmed by 0 bases and J by 8 bases, leaving 16 bases between them. Per the germline V gene, CDR1 is MGHRA and CDR2 is YSYEKL.

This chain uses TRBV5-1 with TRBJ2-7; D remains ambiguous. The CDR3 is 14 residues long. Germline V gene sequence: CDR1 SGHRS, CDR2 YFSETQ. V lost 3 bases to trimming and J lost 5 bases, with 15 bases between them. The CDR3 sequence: CASSSRPGIDEQYF. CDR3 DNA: TGCGCCAGCAGCTCACGTCCGGGTATCGACGAGCAGTACTTC.

The CDR3 reads CASSRSGGGYPYEQYF. The CDR3 DNA reads as TGCGCCAGCAGCCGTTCCGGGGGGGGATATCCCTACGAGCAGTACTTC. This chain joins TRBV4-3 and TRBJ2-7; 8 nucleotides agree with TRBD2. There are 16 residues in the CDR3. CDR1 and CDR2 (germline): LGHNA, YSLEER. J was trimmed by 2 bases and V by 4 bases; bases with no gene match: 10.

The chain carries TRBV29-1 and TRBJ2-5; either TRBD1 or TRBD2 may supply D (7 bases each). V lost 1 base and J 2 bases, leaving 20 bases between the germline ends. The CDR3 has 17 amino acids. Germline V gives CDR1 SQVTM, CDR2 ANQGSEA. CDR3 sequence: CSVEGTGLDTIQETQYF. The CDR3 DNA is TGCAGCGTTGAAGGGACAGGACTAGATACCATACAAGAGACCCAGTACTTC.

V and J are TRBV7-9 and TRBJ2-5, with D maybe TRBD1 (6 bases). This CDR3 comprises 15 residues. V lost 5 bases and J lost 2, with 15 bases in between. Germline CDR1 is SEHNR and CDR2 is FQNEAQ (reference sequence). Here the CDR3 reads CASSTDWTDQETQYF. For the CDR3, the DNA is TGTGCCAGCAGCACCGATTGGACAGATCAAGAGACCCAGTACTTC.

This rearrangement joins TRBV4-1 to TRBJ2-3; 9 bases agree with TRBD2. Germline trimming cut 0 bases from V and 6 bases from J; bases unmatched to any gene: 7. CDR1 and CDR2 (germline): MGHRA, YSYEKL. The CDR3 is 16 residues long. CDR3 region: CASSQDAGTSHDTQYF. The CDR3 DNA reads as TGCGCCAGCAGCCAAGACGCCGGGACTAGCCATGATACGCAGTATTTT.